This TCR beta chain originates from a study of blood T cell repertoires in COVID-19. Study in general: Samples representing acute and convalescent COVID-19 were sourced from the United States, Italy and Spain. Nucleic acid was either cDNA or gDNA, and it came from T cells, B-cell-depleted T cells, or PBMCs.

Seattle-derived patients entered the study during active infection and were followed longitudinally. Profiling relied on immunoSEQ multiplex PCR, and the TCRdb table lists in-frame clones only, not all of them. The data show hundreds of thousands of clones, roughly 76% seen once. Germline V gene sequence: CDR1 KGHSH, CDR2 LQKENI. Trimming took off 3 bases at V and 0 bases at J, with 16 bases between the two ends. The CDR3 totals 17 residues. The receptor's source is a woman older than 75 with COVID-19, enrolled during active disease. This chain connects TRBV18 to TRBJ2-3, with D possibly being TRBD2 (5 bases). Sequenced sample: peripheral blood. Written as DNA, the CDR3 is TGTGCCAGCTCACCTCTAATTACTAGTGGAAGCACAGATACGCAGTATTTT. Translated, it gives CASSPLITSGSTDTQYF.